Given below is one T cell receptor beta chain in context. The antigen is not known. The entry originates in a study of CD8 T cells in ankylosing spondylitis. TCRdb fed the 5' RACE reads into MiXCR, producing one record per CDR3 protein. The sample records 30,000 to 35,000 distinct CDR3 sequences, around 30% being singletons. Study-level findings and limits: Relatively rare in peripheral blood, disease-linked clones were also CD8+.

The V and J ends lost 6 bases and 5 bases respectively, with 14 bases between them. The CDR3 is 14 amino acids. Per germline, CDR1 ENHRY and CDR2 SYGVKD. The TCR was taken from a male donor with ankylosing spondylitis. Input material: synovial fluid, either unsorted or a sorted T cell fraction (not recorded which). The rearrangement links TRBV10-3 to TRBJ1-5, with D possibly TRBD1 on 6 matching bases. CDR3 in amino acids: CAISAPGVDQPQHF. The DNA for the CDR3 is TGTGCCATCAGCGCCCCAGGGGTGGATCAGCCCCAGCATTTT.